These T cell receptor beta chains were read from a single sample in a study of T cell responses to AZD1222 COVID-19 vaccine. The data were produced by immunoSEQ multiplex PCR, yet TCRdb's version contains in-frame clones alone and is incomplete. The data hold 95,000 to 100,000 clones, with 90% observed a single time. Sample: peripheral blood, taken on day 0 of AZD1222 vaccination. All receptors derive from an adult in good health. Each CDR3 is given with its conserved first and last residue. The D gene is left open where the match is weak. A row's size may be missing; if present it is once, few, many or a size class.

J gene: TRBJ2-2
V gene: TRBV4-2
D gene: TRBD2
clone size: -
CDR3 DNA: TGTGCCAGCAGCCTCTCTAGCGGGGGGGCCGAGACCGGGGAGCTGTTTTTT
CDR3 protein: CASSLSSGGAETGELFF

J gene: TRBJ2-7
V gene: TRBV12-3/TRBV12-4
D gene: TRBD1
clone size: once
CDR3 DNA: TGTGCCAGCAGCAGGGGGCCTAGCGAGCAGTACTTC
CDR3 protein: CASSRGPSEQYF

J gene: TRBJ1-3
V gene: TRBV6-5
D gene: -
clone size: few
CDR3 DNA: TGTGCCAGCCGGAGGGGCTTGAGCTCTGGAAACACCATATATTTT
CDR3 protein: CASRRGLSSGNTIYF

J gene: TRBJ1-6
V gene: TRBV30
D gene: -
clone size: -
CDR3 DNA: TGTGCCTGGTCTAGGACCCATAATTCACCCCTCCACTTT
CDR3 protein: CAWSRTHNSPLHF

J gene: TRBJ1-1
V gene: TRBV7-6
D gene: -
clone size: -
CDR3 DNA: TGTGCCAGCAGCCCACAGGTTCTGAACACTGAAGCTTTCTTT
CDR3 protein: CASSPQVLNTEAFF

J gene: TRBJ1-2
V gene: TRBV7-8
D gene: -
clone size: -
CDR3 DNA: TGTGCCAGCAGCTCCGGGACACTTGTTCGGGGCTATGGCTACACCTTC
CDR3 protein: CASSSGTLVRGYGYTF

J gene: TRBJ1-2
V gene: TRBV12-3/TRBV12-4
D gene: TRBD1
clone size: -
CDR3 DNA: TGTGCCAGCAGTCCGCTACAGGGGTTCGGCTACACCTTC
CDR3 protein: CASSPLQGFGYTF

J gene: TRBJ1-3
V gene: TRBV5-1
D gene: -
clone size: -
CDR3 DNA: TGCGCCAGCAGCTTATCCGGAGGTTCTGGAAACACCATATATTTT
CDR3 protein: CASSLSGGSGNTIYF

J gene: TRBJ1-5
V gene: TRBV3-1/TRBV3-2
D gene: TRBD1
clone size: -
CDR3 DNA: TGTGCCAGCAGCGGGACAGTCAATCAGCCCCAGCATTTT
CDR3 protein: CASSGTVNQPQHF

J gene: TRBJ1-4
V gene: TRBV6-5
D gene: -
clone size: -
CDR3 DNA: TGTGCCAGCAGTCCAACCGGGGCCGACAATGAAAAACTGTTTTTT
CDR3 protein: CASSPTGADNEKLFF

J gene: TRBJ1-5
V gene: TRBV27
D gene: TRBD1
clone size: -
CDR3 DNA: TGTGCCAGCAGTCGGACAGGGAGTGGTGTTGGCAATCAGCCCCAGCATTTT
CDR3 protein: CASSRTGSGVGNQPQHF

J gene: TRBJ2-1
V gene: TRBV5-1
D gene: TRBD1
clone size: -
CDR3 DNA: TGCGCCACAAACCCGGGGACAGAAGCCTACAATGAGCAGTTCTTC
CDR3 protein: CATNPGTEAYNEQFF

J gene: TRBJ1-1
V gene: TRBV6-1
D gene: -
clone size: -
CDR3 DNA: TGTGCCAGCAGTGACATTCTGCTGACGTTGGGGAACACTGAAGCTTTCTTT
CDR3 protein: CASSDILLTLGNTEAFF

J gene: TRBJ1-2
V gene: TRBV6-6
D gene: -
clone size: -
CDR3 DNA: TGTGCCAGCAGTTACGGGGACGTCGCTTATGGCTACACCTTC
CDR3 protein: CASSYGDVAYGYTF

J gene: TRBJ2-5
V gene: TRBV18
D gene: TRBD2
clone size: -
CDR3 DNA: TGTGCCAGCTCATCGCTAGCGGGGGTTCGTGAGACCCAGTACTTC
CDR3 protein: CASSSLAGVRETQYF

J gene: TRBJ2-1
V gene: TRBV5-8
D gene: TRBD2
clone size: -
CDR3 DNA: TGTGCCAGCAGGACTAGCCCTGAGCAGTTCTTC
CDR3 protein: CASRTSPEQFF

J gene: TRBJ2-7
V gene: TRBV5-1
D gene: -
clone size: -
CDR3 DNA: TGCGCCAGCAGCTTGTTCCCAGGGCCTACCTACGAGCAGTACTTC
CDR3 protein: CASSLFPGPTYEQYF

J gene: TRBJ2-4
V gene: TRBV5-5
D gene: TRBD1
clone size: -
CDR3 DNA: TGTGCCAGCAGCGGGGAGAGGGGGCGAGTCTTGAACATTCAGTACTTC
CDR3 protein: CASSGERGRVLNIQYF

J gene: TRBJ1-5
V gene: TRBV6-1
D gene: -
clone size: -
CDR3 DNA: TGTGCCAGCAGTGCCCGTAGGGCGGACCTTAGCAATCAGCCCCAGCATTTT
CDR3 protein: CASSARRADLSNQPQHF

J gene: TRBJ1-5
V gene: TRBV18
D gene: -
clone size: -
CDR3 DNA: TGTGCCAGCTCACCCTCTGCGGTCAGAAATCAGCCCCAGCATTTT
CDR3 protein: CASSPSAVRNQPQHF

J gene: TRBJ2-1
V gene: TRBV28
D gene: -
clone size: -
CDR3 DNA: TGTGCCAGCAGTTTGGGGGGTAATGAGCAGTTCTTC
CDR3 protein: CASSLGGNEQFF

J gene: TRBJ1-2
V gene: TRBV23-1
D gene: -
clone size: -
CDR3 DNA: TGCGCCAGCAGTCAGAACCTACGGCAGGGTGGTGGCTACACCTTC
CDR3 protein: CASSQNLRQGGGYTF

J gene: TRBJ1-1
V gene: TRBV2
D gene: -
clone size: -
CDR3 DNA: TGTGCCACCAGGACAGACACTGAAGCTTTCTTT
CDR3 protein: CATRTDTEAFF

J gene: TRBJ1-1
V gene: TRBV4-1
D gene: -
clone size: -
CDR3 DNA: TGCGCCAGCAGTTTGGGCGGACACAACACTGAAGCTTTCTTT
CDR3 protein: CASSLGGHNTEAFF

J gene: TRBJ2-2
V gene: TRBV24-1
D gene: -
clone size: -
CDR3 DNA: TGTGCCACCATGGGTGGGCTTGACACCGGGGAGCTGTTTTTT
CDR3 protein: CATMGGLDTGELFF

J gene: TRBJ2-5
V gene: TRBV3-1/TRBV3-2
D gene: TRBD2
clone size: -
CDR3 DNA: TGTGCCAGCAGCCAAGATCAGGCGGGGGGGCTCGAGACCCAGTACTTC
CDR3 protein: CASSQDQAGGLETQYF

J gene: TRBJ1-1
V gene: TRBV18
D gene: -
clone size: once
CDR3 DNA: TGTGCCAGCTCACCCGGGATCAGAATGAACACTGAAGCTTTCTTT
CDR3 protein: CASSPGIRMNTEAFF